This TCR beta chain was sequenced in a study of T cells of healthy individuals. In this sample, this clonotype turned up many times. TCRdb itself ran the 5' RACE reads through MiXCR, one entry per CDR3 protein. The sample holds around 53,000 distinct CDR3 sequences, about 15% seen once. Germline assignment: CDR1 SGDLS and CDR2 YYNGEE. Losses at the gene ends were 4 bases for V and 0 bases for J; bases not matched to a gene: 4. The CDR3 length is 14 residues. The TCR originated in a human donor in good health. The chain joins TRBV9 to TRBJ2-7; 7 nucleotides match TRBD2. CDR3 DNA: TGTGCCAGCAGCTTGGGGGGGTACTCCTACGAGCAGTACTTC. Residues: CASSLGGYSYEQYF.